The entry below gives a single T cell receptor beta chain sequence along with its context. This CDR3 has 15 amino acids. Germline V gives CDR1 LGHDT, CDR2 YNNKEL (reference sequence). The V and J ends lost 6 bases and 3 bases, in that order; junction bases with no gene match: 10. Sequencing used immunoSEQ multiplex PCR; TCRdb keeps in-frame clones, though not all of them. Altogether fewer than 85,000 clones are present, roughly nine tenths being singletons, with the ten largest covering 5% to 6%. The entry originates in a study of blood T cell repertoires in COVID-19. The receptor was derived from a man in his sixties with acute or convalescent COVID-19. Sequences were obtained from peripheral blood. The rearrangement links TRBV3-1 (or the pseudogene TRBV3-2) to TRBJ1-2, with TRBD1 matching over 7 bases. CDR3 coding DNA: TGTGCCAGCAGGGGGGCAAGGACAGGCGACTATGGCTACACCTTC. Translated: CASRGARTGDYGYTF.